This TCR beta chain stems from a study of blood T cell repertoires in COVID-19. Looking at the study overall: T cells, B-cell-depleted T cells, or PBMCs supplied cDNA or gDNA.

Clones were sequenced by immunoSEQ multiplex PCR, and TCRdb holds only the in-frame ones, with some missing. Seen here are around 99,000 clones, more than 80% observed once, and the top ten hold approximately 5%. CDR3 length: 14 residues. Per the germline V gene, CDR1 is SGHTA and CDR2 is FQGNSA. V lost 5 bases and J lost 8, with 18 bases in between. The gene calls are TRBV7-2 and TRBJ1-1, with D uncertain. The TCR was taken from a man between 40 and 49 years old with active or convalescent COVID-19. The material sequenced was peripheral blood. DNA for the CDR3: TGTGCCAGCAGCGTGGGCCCAGGATATAGGGAAGCTTTCTTT. Its translation is CASSVGPGYREAFF.